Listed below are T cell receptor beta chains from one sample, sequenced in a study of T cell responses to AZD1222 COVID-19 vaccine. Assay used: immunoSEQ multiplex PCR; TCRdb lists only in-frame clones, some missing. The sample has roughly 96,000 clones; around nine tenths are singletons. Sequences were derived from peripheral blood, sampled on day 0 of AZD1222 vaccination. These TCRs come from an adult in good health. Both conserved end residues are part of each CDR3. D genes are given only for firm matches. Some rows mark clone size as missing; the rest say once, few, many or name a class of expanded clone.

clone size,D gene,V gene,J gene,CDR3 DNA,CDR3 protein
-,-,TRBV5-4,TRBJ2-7,TGTGCCAGCAGCGCGATACTATGGGGGGAGTCATACGAGCAGTACTTC,CASSAILWGESYEQYF
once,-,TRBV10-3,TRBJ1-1,TGTGCCATCAGTGGGTCAAGAGGGAGTAAAATGAACACTGAAGCTTTCTTT,CAISGSRGSKMNTEAFF
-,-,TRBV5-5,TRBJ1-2,TGTGCCAGCAGCCGGCTGTCTGGCTACACCTTC,CASSRLSGYTF
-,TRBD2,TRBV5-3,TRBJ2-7,TGTGCCAGAAGCTCATCCGGGACTAGCGGTCCTTCCTACGAGCAGTACTTC,CARSSSGTSGPSYEQYF
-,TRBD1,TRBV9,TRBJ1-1,TGTGCCAGCAGCCCACACAGGGGGACTGAAGCTTTCTTT,CASSPHRGTEAFF
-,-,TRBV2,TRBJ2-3,TGTGCCAGCAGTGAAGAGATGAGCACAGATACGCAGTATTTT,CASSEEMSTDTQYF
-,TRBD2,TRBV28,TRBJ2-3,TGTGCCAGCAGTTTAGGAGCGACTAGCGGGGGAGAGGATACGCAGTATTTT,CASSLGATSGGEDTQYF
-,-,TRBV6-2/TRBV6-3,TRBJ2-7,TGTGCCAGCAGTTGGCCCGAGCAGTACTTC,CASSWPEQYF
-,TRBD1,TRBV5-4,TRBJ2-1,TGTGCCAGCCAAGGACAGGGGGCGAATGAGCAGTTCTTC,CASQGQGANEQFF
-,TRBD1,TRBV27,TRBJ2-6,TGTGCCAGCAGTTTTGGGACAGCTGGGGCCAACGTCCTGACTTTC,CASSFGTAGANVLTF
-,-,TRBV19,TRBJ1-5,TGTGCCAGTAGCCGAAGCGAGGCCCAAGGCAATCAGCCCCAGCATTTT,CASSRSEAQGNQPQHF
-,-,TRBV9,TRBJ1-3,TGTGCCAGCAGCGTAATAAAACTGGGGGCAGGAAACACCATATATTTT,CASSVIKLGAGNTIYF
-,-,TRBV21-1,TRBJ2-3,TGTGCCAGCAGCAGGTTAGGTTTGAATGGCACAGATACGCAGTATTTT,CASSRLGLNGTDTQYF
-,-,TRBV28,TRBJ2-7,TGTGCCAGCAGTTCCTCTCGCTGGGACGGAGACTACGAGCAGTACTTC,CASSSSRWDGDYEQYF
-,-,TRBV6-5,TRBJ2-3,TGTGCCAGCAGGGAGACTGTCACAGATACGCAGTATTTT,CASRETVTDTQYF
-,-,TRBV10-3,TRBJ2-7,TGTGCCATCAGTGAAAAGGGGCTCCTCCACCCCCTTGAGCAGTACTTC,CAISEKGLLHPLEQYF
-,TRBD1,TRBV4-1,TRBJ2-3,TGCGCCAGCAGCCCAGGGGGAGATACGCAGTATTTT,CASSPGGDTQYF
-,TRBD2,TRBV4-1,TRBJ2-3,TGCGCCAGCAGCCTAGACGCGGGAAGCGGGGCCCTCACAGATACGCAGTATTTT,CASSLDAGSGALTDTQYF
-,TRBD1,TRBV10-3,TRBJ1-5,TGTGCCATCAGGGGACAGGCAGATCAGCCCCAGCATTTT,CAIRGQADQPQHF
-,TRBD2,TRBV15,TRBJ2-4,TGTGCCACCAGCAGAGGACTAGCGGAAAACATTCAGTACTTC,CATSRGLAENIQYF
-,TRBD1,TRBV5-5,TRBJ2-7,TGTGCCAGCCGACTGGGACAGGGGGGGTACGAGCAGTACTTC,CASRLGQGGYEQYF
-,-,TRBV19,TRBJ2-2,TGTGCCAGTAGTTTTCAACCAGGTGCCGGGGAGCTGTTTTTT,CASSFQPGAGELFF
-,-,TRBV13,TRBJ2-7,TGTGCCAGCAGCTTAGAGGCCTCGAAGGGTGACGAGCAGTACTTC,CASSLEASKGDEQYF
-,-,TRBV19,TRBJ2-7,TGTGCCAGTAGTCCGGGAGTGGTAGGCCCTCACAAATACGAGCAGTACTTC,CASSPGVVGPHKYEQYF
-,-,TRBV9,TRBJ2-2,TGTGCCAGCAGCAGGGGGTACACCGGGGAGCTGTTTTTT,CASSRGYTGELFF
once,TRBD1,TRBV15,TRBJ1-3,TGTGCCACCAGCAGAGGGGTACAGGGGGCGCGTGGAAACACCATATATTTT,CATSRGVQGARGNTIYF
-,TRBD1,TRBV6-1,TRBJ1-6,TGTGCCAGCAGTGAAATGGGACAGGTCAATTCACCCCTCCACTTT,CASSEMGQVNSPLHF
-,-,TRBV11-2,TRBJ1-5,TGTGCCAGCAGCTTAGAGTGGGGAGGCAATCAGCCCCAGCATTTT,CASSLEWGGNQPQHF
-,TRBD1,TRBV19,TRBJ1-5,TGTGCCAGTAGCGGACAGGGAAACTTGAATCAGCCCCAGCATTTT,CASSGQGNLNQPQHF
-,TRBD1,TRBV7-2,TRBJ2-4,TGTGCCAGCAGCCCTACATCGGGACAGGGGTCCAAAAACATTCAGTACTTC,CASSPTSGQGSKNIQYF
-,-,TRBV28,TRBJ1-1,TGTGCCAGCAGTTTTTACAGGGCAGGGACTGAAGCTTTCTTT,CASSFYRAGTEAFF
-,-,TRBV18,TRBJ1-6,TGTGCCAGCTCTCCCATCCCGGGGTCACTCAATTCACCCCTCCACTTT,CASSPIPGSLNSPLHF
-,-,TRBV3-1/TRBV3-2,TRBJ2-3,TGTGCCAGCAGCCACAGGTCTAGCACAGATACGCAGTATTTT,CASSHRSSTDTQYF
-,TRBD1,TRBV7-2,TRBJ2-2,TGTGCCAGCAGCCTGGGACAGCGAAGCGGGGAGCTGTTTTTT,CASSLGQRSGELFF
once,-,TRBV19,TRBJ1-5,TGTGCCAGTAGGTCGGGGGGAGGGGGTTATCAGCCCCAGCATTTT,CASRSGGGGYQPQHF
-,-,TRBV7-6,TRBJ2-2,TGTGCCAGCAGCTTAGCACAGAACACCGGGGAGCTGTTTTTT,CASSLAQNTGELFF
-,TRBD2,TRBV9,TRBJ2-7,TGTGCCAGCAGCGTGGGGCTAGCGGGGATCTACGAGCAGTACTTC,CASSVGLAGIYEQYF
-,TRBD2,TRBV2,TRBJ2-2,TGTGCCAGCATGCGGGGCGGGAGTGTCGCCGGGGAGCTGTTTTTT,CASMRGGSVAGELFF
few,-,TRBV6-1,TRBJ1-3,TGTGCCAGCAGTGACCGGACCCGCAAAGATTCTGGAAACACCATATATTTT,CASSDRTRKDSGNTIYF
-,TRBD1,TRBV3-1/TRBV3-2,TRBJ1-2,TGTGCCAGCAGCCAGGGACAGGGGCAAGGGTATGGCTACACCTTC,CASSQGQGQGYGYTF
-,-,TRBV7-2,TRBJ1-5,TGTGCCAGCAGCTTAGCCGAGGGACAGCCCCAGCATTTT,CASSLAEGQPQHF